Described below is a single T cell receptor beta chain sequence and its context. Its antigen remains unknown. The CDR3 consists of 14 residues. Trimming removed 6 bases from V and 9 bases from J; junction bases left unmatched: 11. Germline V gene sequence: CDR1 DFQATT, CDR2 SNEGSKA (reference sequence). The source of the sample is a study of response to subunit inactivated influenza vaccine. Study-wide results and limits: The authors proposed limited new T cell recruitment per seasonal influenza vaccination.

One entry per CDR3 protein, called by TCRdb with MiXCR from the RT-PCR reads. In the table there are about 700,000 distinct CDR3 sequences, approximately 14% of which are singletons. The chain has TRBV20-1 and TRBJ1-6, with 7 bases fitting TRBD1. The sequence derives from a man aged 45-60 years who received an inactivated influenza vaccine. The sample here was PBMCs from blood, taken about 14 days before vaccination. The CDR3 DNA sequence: TGCAGTGCCCAAGGACAGGCCCAAAGTTCACCCCTCCACTTT. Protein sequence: CSAQGQAQSSPLHF.